This T cell receptor beta chain was retrieved from a study of graft-versus-host responses after intestinal transplantation. At the level of the study: Anti-thymocyte globulin was used for induction in all recipients, who then took tacrolimus and steroids for approximately 3 years. Points from the study as a whole: Analysis identified GvH clones in recipient marrow, with some appearing first in ileum or blood. Allografts from individuals with graft-donor T cell macrochimerism displayed high graft-versus-host to host-versus-graft clonal ratios.

About this clone itself: Its antigen is currently unknown.

TCRdb's table, derived via immunoSEQ multiplex PCR, lists solely in-frame clones and lacks some. The sample includes just over 85,000 clones, roughly 90% seen only once; the top ten take around 0.38%. The sample consisted of unstimulated CD8+ T cells sorted from spleen or lymph node cells, taken before transplant. This TCR was recovered from a human donor who was the organ donor for an intestinal transplant.

CDR3 residues: CASSLSGGGTEAFF. The CDR3 region has the DNA TGTGCCAGCAGTTTATCAGGGGGCGGCACTGAAGCTTTCTTT. The V gene is TRBV27, the J gene TRBJ1-1, with 7 nucleotides matching TRBD1. CDR3 length: 14 residues. CDR1 is MNHEY and CDR2 is SMNVEV in the germline V gene (reference sequence). Losses at the gene ends were 0 bases for V and 4 bases for J; bases not matched to a gene: 2.